Listed here are 10 T cell receptor beta chains from one sample, sequenced in a study of CD8+ T cells in alopecia areata. Treatment indicated: oral pan-JAK inhibitor, 5-10 mg twice daily. TCR sequencing used cDNA made by reverse transcription of extracted RNA. Libraries were prepared by immunoSEQ multiplex PCR; TCRdb keeps only in-frame clonotypes and omits some of them. The table records 70,000 or so clones, roughly 28% of them present only once. Sequenced here: CD8+ T cells sorted from blood, sampled at week 4, from a patient treated with tofacitinib. These receptors all stem from a human donor with alopecia areata.

This rearrangement joins TRBV29-1 to TRBJ1-1; D is unclear. This CDR3 has 11 amino acids. Trimming took 6 bases from V and 7 from J, leaving 12 bases between them. Germline V gene lookup returns CDR1 SQVTM and CDR2 ANQGSEA. In nucleotides, the CDR3 is TGCAGCGTCCCCCCGGGAGGTGAAGCTTTCTTT. Amino acids: CSVPPGGEAFF.

This clone was found a few times. The chain has TRBV9 and TRBJ2-7, with D uncertain. This CDR3 comprises 14 residues. V lost 0 bases and J 2 bases, leaving 9 bases between the germline ends. Germline values: CDR1 SGDLS, CDR2 YYNGEE. CDR3 bases: TGTGCCAGCAGCGTAGGGTACGGCACCTACGAGCAGTACTTC. Its translation: CASSVGYGTYEQYF.

The chain combines TRBV28 with TRBJ2-5, with 14 bases fitting TRBD2. The CDR3 length is 16 residues. Germline CDR1 reads MDHEN; CDR2 reads SYDVKM. The V segment lost 5 bases and the J segment 5 bases; nucleotides outside the gene matches: 7. Here the CDR3 DNA reads TGTGCCAGCAGTCCAGGGACTAGCGGGAGCTGGGAGACCCAGTACTTC. Its protein product is CASSPGTSGSWETQYF. Full variable domain (rest looked up from reference TRBV28 and TRBJ2-5): DVKVTQSSRYLVKRTGEKVFLECVQDMDHENMFWYRQDPGLGLRLIYFSYDVKMKEKGDIPEGYSVSREKKERFSLILESASTNQTSMYLCASSPGTSGSWETQYFGPGTRLLVL.

The rearrangement links TRBV23-1 to TRBJ2-3, with TRBD1 matching 8 bases. TRBV23-1 is treated as an ORF (open reading frame) with a function not yet certain. The ends lost 9 bases at V and 2 bases at J; junction bases unmatched: 7. This CDR3 is built from 14 residues. CDR3: CARETGDLTDTQYF. CDR3 bases: TGCGCCAGAGAGACAGGGGACCTCACAGATACGCAGTATTTT.

This clone has more than one count but fewer than ten. This chain uses TRBV27 with TRBJ1-1, with 10 bases lining up with TRBD1. The trim removed 6 bases at V and 5 bases at J, leaving 9 bases unmatched. The CDR3 covers 15 residues. The germline gives CDR1 MNHEY, CDR2 SMNVEV (reference sequence). For the CDR3, the DNA is TGTGCCAGCAGCTCCCCCGGGACAGGGGAGACTGAAGCTTTCTTT. The encoded protein is CASSSPGTGETEAFF.

In its sample, this clone was seen a few times. V and J are TRBV29-1 and TRBJ2-5; D is undetermined. The germline V and J ends were trimmed by 6 bases and 3 bases, with 11 bases remaining between them. The CDR3 covers 12 residues. Germline values: CDR1 SQVTM, CDR2 ANQGSEA. CDR3 DNA sequence: TGCAGCGTGAGTCGGGTAGAAGAGACCCAGTACTTC. Its translation is CSVSRVEETQYF.

The chain links TRBV6-6 to TRBJ1-5; D is possibly TRBD1 (6 bases). Germline-derived CDR1 and CDR2 are MNHNY and SVGAGI (reference sequence). With 9 bases removed from V and 4 bases from J, the gap between germline ends came to 16 bases. This CDR3 is built from 14 residues. The CDR3: CASPQGSRNQPQHF. The CDR3 DNA sequence: TGTGCCAGTCCTCAGGGGTCAAGGAATCAGCCCCAGCATTTT.

This chain joins TRBV9 and TRBJ2-1; a possible D gene is TRBD2 (5 bases). The V and J ends lost 2 bases and 15 bases respectively, with 12 bases between them. From germline, CDR1 is SGDLS and CDR2 YYNGEE. This CDR3 is built from 11 residues. CDR3 sequence reads: CASSVRGEGFF. CDR3 DNA sequence: TGTGCCAGCAGCGTCCGGGGAGAAGGGTTCTTC.

This chain uses TRBV19 with TRBJ2-1; D uncertain. Trimming shortened V by 2 bases and J by 0 bases, and 8 bases separated the two germline ends. From germline, CDR1 is LNHDA and CDR2 SQIVND (reference sequence). The CDR3 runs 15 residues. The CDR3 reads CASSILPLSYNEQFF. The CDR3 coding sequence is TGTGCCAGTAGTATACTGCCCCTCTCCTACAATGAGCAGTTCTTC.

V is TRBV29-1 and J is TRBJ1-5, with 11 bases aligning to TRBD1. J gave up 6 bases and V 7 bases, and 8 bases lay outside the gene matches. CDR1 is SQVTM, CDR2 ANQGSEA, per germline. The CDR3 extends over 14 amino acids. CDR3 sequence (DNA): TGCAGCGCAAGGACAGGGGGCGAGGGTCAGCCCCAGCATTTT. It specifies CSARTGGEGQPQHF.